The subject of this entry is one T cell receptor beta chain. Its antigen remains unidentified. This entry belongs to a study of CD4 T cells in relation to SARS-CoV-2 and coronaviruses. Produced via immunoSEQ multiplex PCR; TCRdb's table is partial and in-frame only. The profile covers 25,000 to 30,000 clones, with around two thirds appearing a single time and approximately 22% taken by the ten largest. Unexposed donor CD4+ T cells date from about 2011-2019, before the COVID-19 pandemic. After approximately 10 days of culture, CD4+ T cells were isolated. The source material was CD4+ T cells from PBMCs, cultured in vitro. The sequence was collected from a human donor in good health.

The CDR3 loop is CAWSVPRVSGNTIYF. The CDR3 DNA reads TGTGCCTGGAGTGTACCTAGGGTCTCTGGAAACACCATATATTTT. The chain links TRBV30 to TRBJ1-3; D not resolved. Trimming cost V 0 bases and J 0 bases, with 9 bases left between them. The CDR3 has 15 residues. The germline V gene has CDR1 GTSNPN and CDR2 SVGIG (reference sequence).